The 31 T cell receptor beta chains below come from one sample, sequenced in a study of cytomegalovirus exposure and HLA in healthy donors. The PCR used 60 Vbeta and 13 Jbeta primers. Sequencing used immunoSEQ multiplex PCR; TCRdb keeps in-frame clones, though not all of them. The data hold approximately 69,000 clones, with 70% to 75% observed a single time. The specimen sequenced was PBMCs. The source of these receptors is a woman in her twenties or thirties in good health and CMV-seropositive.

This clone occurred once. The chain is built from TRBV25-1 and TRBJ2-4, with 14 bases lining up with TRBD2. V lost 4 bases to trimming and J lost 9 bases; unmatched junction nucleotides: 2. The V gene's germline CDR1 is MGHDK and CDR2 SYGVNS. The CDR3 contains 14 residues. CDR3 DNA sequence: TGTGCCAGCAGTGGACTAGCGGGAGGGGCCATTCAGTACTTC. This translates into CASSGLAGGAIQYF.

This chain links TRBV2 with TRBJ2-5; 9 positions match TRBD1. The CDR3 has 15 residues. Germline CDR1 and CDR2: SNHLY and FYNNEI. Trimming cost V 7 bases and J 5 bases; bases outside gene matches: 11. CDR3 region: CASNLRTGVKETQYF. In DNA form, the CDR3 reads TGTGCCAGCAACCTCCGGACAGGGGTAAAGGAGACCCAGTACTTC. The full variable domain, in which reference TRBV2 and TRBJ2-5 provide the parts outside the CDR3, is EPEVTQTPSHQVTQMGQEVILRCVPISNHLYFYWYRQILGQKVEFLVSFYNNEISEKSEIFDDQFSVERPDGSNFTLKIRSTKLEDSAMYFCASNLRTGVKETQYFGPGTRLLVL.

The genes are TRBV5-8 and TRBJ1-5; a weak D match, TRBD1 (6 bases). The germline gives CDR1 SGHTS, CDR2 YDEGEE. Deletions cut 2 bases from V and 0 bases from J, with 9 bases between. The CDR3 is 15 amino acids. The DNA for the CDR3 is TGTGCCAGCAGCTTTCAGGGGTTTAGCAATCAGCCCCAGCATTTT. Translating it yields CASSFQGFSNQPQHF.

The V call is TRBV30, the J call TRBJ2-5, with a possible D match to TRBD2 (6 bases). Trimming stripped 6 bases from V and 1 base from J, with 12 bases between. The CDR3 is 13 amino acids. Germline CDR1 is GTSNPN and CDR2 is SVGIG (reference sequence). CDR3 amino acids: CACTRGFQETQYF. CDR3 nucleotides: TGTGCCTGTACGCGGGGTTTCCAAGAGACCCAGTACTTC.

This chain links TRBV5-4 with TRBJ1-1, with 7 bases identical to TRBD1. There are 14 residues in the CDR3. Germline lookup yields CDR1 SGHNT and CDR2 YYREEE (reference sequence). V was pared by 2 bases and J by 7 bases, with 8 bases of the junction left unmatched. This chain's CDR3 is CASSFRDRFFEAFF. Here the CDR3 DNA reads TGTGCCAGCAGCTTCCGGGACAGATTTTTTGAAGCTTTCTTT.

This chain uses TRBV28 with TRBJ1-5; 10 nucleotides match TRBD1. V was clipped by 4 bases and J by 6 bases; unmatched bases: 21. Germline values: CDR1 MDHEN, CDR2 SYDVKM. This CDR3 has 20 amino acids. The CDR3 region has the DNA TGTGCCAGCAGTTCCTTGACCGGGACAGGGGTCACCATCGGGGTTCAGCCCCAGCATTTT. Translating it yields CASSSLTGTGVTIGVQPQHF.

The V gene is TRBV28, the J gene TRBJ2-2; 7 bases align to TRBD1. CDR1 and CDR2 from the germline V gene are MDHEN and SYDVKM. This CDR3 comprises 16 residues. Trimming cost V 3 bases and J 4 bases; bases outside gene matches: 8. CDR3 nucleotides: TGTGCCAGCAGTTTCCCTCGGACAGGTAGCACCGGGGAGCTGTTTTTT. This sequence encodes CASSFPRTGSTGELFF.

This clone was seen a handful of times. CDR3 amino acids: CASRRDSGANVLTF. The CDR3 region has the DNA TGTGCCAGCAGGAGGGACTCTGGGGCCAACGTCCTGACTTTC. This chain joins TRBV2 and TRBJ2-6; D possibly corresponds to TRBD2 (5 bases). The ends were cut back, 6 bases at V and 0 bases at J, with 6 bases in the middle. Germline V CDR1 and CDR2: SNHLY, FYNNEI. The CDR3 is 14 amino acids.

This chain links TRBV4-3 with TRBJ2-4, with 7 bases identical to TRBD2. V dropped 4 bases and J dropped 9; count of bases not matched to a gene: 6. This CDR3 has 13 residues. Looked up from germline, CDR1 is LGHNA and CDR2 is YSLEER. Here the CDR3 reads CASSPGKRGIQYF. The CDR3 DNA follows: TGCGCCAGCAGCCCCGGGAAGCGGGGCATTCAGTACTTC.

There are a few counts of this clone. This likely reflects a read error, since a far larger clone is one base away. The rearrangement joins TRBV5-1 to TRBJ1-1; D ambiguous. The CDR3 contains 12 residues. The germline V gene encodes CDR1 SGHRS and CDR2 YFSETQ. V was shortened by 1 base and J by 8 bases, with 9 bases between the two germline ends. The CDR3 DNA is TGCGCCAGCAGCTTGCACGGAGGAGAAGCTTTCTTT. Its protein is CASSLHGGEAFF.

CDR3 nucleotide sequence: TGCAGCTCACAGGACAATGAGCAGTTCTTC. Its protein product is CSSQDNEQFF. The chain employs TRBV29-1 and TRBJ2-1; tentatively, D is TRBD1 (5 bases). Deletions cut 8 bases from V and 5 bases from J, with 7 bases between. CDR3 length: 10 residues. Germline CDR1 reads SQVTM; CDR2 reads ANQGSEA.

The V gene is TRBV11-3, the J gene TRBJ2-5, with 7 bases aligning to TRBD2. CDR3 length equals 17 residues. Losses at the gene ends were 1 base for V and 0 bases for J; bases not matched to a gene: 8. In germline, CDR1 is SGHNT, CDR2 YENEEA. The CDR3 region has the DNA TGTGCCAGCAGCTTAGGGTGGGGAGGGGTGAACCAAGAGACCCAGTACTTC. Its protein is CASSLGWGGVNQETQYF.

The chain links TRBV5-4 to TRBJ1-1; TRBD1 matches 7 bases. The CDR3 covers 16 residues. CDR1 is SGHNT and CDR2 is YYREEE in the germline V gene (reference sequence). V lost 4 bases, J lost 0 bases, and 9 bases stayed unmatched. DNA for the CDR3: TGTGCCAGCAGCAAGCCCGGGACAGTCTTGAACACTGAAGCTTTCTTT. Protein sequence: CASSKPGTVLNTEAFF.

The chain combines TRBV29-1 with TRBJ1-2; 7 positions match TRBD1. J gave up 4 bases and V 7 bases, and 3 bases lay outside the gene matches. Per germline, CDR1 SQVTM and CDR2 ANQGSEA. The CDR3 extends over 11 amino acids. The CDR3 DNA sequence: TGCAGCGCGGCAGGGGGCTATGGCTACACCTTC. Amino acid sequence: CSAAGGYGYTF.

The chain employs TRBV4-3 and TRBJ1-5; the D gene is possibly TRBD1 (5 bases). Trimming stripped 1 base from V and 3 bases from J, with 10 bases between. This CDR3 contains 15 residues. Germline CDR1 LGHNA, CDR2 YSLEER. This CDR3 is CASSQGAGNNQPQHF. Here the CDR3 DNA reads TGCGCCAGCAGCCAAGGAGCAGGGAACAATCAGCCCCAGCATTTT.

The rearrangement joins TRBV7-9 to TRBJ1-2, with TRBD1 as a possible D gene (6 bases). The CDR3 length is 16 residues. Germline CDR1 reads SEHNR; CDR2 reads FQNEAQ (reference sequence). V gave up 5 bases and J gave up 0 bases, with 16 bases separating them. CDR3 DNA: TGTGCCAGCAGCCCCCACGGGACACAACCTAACTATGGCTACACCTTC. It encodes CASSPHGTQPNYGYTF.

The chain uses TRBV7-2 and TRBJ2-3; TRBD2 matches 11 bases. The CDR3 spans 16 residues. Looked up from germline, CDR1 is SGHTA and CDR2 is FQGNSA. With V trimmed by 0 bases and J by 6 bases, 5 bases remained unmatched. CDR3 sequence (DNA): TGTGCCAGCAGCTTAGCCCTAGCGGGAGGACGGGATACGCAGTATTTT. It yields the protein CASSLALAGGRDTQYF.

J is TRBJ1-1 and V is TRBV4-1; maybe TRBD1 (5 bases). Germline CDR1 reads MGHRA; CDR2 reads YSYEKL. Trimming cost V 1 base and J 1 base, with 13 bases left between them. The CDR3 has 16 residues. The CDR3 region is CASSQVFVTANTEAFF. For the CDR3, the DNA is TGCGCCAGCAGCCAAGTTTTTGTGACAGCGAACACTGAAGCTTTCTTT.

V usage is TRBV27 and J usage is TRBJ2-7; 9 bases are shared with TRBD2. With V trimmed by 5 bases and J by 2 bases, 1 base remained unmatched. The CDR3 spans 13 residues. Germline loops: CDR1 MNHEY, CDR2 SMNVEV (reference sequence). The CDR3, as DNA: TGTGCCAGCAGTCGACTAGCGGCCTACGAGCAGTACTTC. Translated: CASSRLAAYEQYF.

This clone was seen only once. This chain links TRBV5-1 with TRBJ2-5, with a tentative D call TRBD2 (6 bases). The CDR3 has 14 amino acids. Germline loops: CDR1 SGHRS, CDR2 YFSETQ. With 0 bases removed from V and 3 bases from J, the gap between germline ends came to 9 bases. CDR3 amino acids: CASSLAGGKETQYF. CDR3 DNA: TGCGCCAGCAGCTTGGCCGGCGGGAAAGAGACCCAGTACTTC.

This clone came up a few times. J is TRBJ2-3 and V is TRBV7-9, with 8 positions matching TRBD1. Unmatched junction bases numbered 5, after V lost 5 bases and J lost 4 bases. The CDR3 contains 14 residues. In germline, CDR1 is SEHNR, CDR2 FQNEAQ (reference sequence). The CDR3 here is CASSRTGGADTQYF. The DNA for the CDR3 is TGTGCCAGCAGCCGAACAGGGGGTGCAGATACGCAGTATTTT.

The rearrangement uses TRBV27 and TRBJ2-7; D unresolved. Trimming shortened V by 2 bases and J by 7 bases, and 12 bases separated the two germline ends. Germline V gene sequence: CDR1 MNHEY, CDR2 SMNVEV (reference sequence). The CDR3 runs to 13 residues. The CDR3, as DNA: TGTGCCAGCAGTTTAAAACGGGTTGGGGAGCAGTACTTC. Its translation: CASSLKRVGEQYF.

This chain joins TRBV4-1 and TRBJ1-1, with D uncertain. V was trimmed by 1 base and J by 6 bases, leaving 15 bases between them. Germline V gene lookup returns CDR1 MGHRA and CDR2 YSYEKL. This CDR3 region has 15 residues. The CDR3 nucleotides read TGCGCCAGCAGCCAAGTTTTAACTCTTACTCCTGAAGCTTTCTTT. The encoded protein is CASSQVLTLTPEAFF.

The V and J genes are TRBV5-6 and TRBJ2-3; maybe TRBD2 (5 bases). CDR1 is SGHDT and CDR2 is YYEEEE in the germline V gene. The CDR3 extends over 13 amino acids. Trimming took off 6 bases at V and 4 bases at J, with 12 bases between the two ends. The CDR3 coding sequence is TGTGCCAGCACCCGGGGTTTTGCAGATACGCAGTATTTT. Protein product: CASTRGFADTQYF.

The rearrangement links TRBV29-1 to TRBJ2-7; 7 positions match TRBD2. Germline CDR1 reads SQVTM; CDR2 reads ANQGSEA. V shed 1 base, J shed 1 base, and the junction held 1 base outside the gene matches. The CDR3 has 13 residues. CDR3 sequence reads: CSVEGLASYEQYF. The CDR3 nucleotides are TGCAGCGTTGAAGGACTAGCTTCCTACGAGCAGTACTTC.

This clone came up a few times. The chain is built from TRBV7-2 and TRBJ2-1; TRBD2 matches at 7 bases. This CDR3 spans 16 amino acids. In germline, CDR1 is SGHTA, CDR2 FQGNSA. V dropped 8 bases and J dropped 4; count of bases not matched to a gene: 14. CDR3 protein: CASAGLAAPAYNEQFF. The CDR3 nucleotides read TGTGCCAGCGCAGGGCTAGCGGCCCCCGCGTACAATGAGCAGTTCTTC.

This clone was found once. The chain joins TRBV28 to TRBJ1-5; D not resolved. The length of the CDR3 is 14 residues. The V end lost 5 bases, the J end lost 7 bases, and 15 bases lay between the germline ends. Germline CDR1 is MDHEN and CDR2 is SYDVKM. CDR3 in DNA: TGTGCCAGCAGTAACGCTAAGGCGGGGCAGCCCCAGCATTTT. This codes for CASSNAKAGQPQHF.

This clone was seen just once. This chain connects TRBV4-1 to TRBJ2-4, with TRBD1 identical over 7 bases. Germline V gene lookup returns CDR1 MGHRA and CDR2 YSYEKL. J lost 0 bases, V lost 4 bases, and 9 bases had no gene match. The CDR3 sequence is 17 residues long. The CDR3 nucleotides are TGCGCCAGCAGCCCGCGACAGGGAACCTCAGCCAAAAACATTCAGTACTTC. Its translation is CASSPRQGTSAKNIQYF.

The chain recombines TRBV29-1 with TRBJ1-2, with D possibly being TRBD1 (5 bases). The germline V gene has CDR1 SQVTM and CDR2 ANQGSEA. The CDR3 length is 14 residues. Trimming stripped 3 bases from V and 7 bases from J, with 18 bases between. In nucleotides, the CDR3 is TGCAGCGTTGACGGAGGGGCACAGTCGGGTGGCTACACCTTC. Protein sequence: CSVDGGAQSGGYTF.

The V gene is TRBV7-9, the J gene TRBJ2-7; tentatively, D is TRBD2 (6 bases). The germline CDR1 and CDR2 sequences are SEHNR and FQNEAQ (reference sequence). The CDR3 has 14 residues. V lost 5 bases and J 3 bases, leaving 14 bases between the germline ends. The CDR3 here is CASSPGGGFYEQYF. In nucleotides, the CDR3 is TGTGCCAGCAGCCCGGGTGGGGGGTTCTACGAGCAGTACTTC.

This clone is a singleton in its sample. The CDR3 region has the DNA TGTGCCAGCATGCCACGTACAGGGGGTAGCAATGAGCAGTTCTTC. It translates to CASMPRTGGSNEQFF. The genes are TRBV2 and TRBJ2-1, with 8 bases that match TRBD1. V dropped 7 bases and J dropped 6; count of bases not matched to a gene: 11. This CDR3 has 15 residues. Germline values: CDR1 SNHLY, CDR2 FYNNEI.